Below, one T cell receptor beta chain is given with its context. Clones were read by immunoSEQ multiplex PCR, and TCRdb kept only the in-frame ones, dropping some. Here the sample spans about 35,000 clones, over 90% being singletons. The data are from a study of T cells in tuberculosis. Sample: PBMCs. This clonotype originated in a donor aged 10-29 years with latent tuberculosis or without tuberculosis infection.

The CDR3 loop reads CASSLEEGTRGYTF. The CDR3 DNA reads as TGTGCCAGCAGCTTGGAGGAGGGGACGCGGGGCTACACCTTC. The rearrangement links TRBV5-6 to TRBJ1-2, with TRBD1 as a possible D gene (5 bases). Germline V lookup: CDR1 SGHDT, CDR2 YYEEEE. The ends were cut back, 0 bases at V and 8 bases at J, with 14 bases in the middle. This CDR3 is built from 14 residues.